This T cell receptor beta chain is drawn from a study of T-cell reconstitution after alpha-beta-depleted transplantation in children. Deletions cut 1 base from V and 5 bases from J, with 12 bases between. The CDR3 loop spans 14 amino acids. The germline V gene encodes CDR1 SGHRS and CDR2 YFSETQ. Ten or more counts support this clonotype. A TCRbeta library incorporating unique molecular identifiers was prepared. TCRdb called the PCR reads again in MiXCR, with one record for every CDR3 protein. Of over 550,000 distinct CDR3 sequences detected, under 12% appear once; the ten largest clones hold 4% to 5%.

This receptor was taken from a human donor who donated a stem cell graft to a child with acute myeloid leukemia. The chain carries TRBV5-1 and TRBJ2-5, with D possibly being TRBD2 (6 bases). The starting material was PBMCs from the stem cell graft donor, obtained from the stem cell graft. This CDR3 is CASSLLRSGETQYF. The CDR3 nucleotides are TGCGCCAGCAGCTTGCTCAGGAGCGGGGAGACCCAGTACTTC.